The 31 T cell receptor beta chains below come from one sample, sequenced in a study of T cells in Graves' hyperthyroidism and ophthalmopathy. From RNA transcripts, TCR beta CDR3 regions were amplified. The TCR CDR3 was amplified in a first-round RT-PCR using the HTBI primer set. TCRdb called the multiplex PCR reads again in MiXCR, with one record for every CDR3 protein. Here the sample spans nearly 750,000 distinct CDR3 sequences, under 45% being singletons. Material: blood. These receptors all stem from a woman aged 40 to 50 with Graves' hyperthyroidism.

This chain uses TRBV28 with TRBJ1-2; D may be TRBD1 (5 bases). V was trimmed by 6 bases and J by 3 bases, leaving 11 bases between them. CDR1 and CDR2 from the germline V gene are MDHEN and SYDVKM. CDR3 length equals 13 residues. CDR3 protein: CASRGWGDYGYTF. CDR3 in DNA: TGTGCCAGCAGGGGGTGGGGGGACTATGGCTACACCTTC.

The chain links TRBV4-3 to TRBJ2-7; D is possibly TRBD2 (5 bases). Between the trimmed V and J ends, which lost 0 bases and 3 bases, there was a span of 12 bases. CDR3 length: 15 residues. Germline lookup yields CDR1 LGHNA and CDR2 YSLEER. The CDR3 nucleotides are TGCGCCAGCAGCCAAGAAGTCGGGAACAGCTACGAGCAGTACTTC. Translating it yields CASSQEVGNSYEQYF.

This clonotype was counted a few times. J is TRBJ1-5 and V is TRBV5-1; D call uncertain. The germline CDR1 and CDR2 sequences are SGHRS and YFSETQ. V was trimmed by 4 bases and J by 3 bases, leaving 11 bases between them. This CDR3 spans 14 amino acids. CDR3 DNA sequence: TGCGCCAGCAGCCACTACGCCTCCAATCAGCCCCAGCATTTT. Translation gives CASSHYASNQPQHF.

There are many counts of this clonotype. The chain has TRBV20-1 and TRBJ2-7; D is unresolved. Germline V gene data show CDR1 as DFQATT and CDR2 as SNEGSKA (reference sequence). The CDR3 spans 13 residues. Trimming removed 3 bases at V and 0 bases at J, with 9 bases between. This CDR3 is CSASHTSSYEQYF. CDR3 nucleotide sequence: TGCAGTGCTAGCCACACCAGCTCCTACGAGCAGTACTTC.

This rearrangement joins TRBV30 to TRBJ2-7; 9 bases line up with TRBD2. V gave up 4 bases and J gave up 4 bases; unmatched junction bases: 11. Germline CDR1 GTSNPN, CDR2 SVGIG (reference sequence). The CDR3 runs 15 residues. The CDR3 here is CAWTKGLAGAYEQYF. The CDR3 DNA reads TGTGCCTGGACTAAGGGACTAGCAGGGGCATACGAGCAGTACTTC.

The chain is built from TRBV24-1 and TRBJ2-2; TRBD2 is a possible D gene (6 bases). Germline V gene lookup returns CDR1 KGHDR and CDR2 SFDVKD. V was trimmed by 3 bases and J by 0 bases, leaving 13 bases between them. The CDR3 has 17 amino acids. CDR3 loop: CATSDGASASNTGELFF. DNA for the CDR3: TGTGCCACCAGTGATGGGGCTAGCGCATCGAACACCGGGGAGCTGTTTTTT.

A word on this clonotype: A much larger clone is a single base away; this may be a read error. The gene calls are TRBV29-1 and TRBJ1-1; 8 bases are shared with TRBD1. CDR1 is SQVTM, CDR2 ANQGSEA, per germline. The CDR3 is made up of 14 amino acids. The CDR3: CSVDPDRENTEASF. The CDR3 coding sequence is TGCAGCGTTGACCCGGACAGGGAGAACACTGAAGCTTCCTTT.

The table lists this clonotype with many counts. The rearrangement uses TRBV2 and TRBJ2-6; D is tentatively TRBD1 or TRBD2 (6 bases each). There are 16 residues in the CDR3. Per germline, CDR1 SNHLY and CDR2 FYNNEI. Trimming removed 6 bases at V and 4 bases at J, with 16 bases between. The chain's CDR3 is CASRMGGAAGANVLTF. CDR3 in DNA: TGTGCCAGCAGAATGGGGGGCGCCGCCGGGGCCAACGTCCTGACTTTC.

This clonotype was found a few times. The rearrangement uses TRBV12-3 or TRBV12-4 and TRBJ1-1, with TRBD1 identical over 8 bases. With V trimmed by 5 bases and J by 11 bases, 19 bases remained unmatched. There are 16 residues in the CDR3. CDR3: CASSERPGQDIGGAFF. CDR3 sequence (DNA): TGTGCCAGCAGTGAAAGACCGGGACAGGACATCGGGGGTGCTTTCTTT.

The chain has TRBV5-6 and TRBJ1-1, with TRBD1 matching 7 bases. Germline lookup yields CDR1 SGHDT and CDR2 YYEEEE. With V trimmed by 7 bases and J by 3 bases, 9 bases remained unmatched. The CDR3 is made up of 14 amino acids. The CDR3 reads CASSYRGADTEAFF. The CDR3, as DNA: TGTGCCAGCTCATACAGGGGCGCGGACACTGAAGCTTTCTTT.

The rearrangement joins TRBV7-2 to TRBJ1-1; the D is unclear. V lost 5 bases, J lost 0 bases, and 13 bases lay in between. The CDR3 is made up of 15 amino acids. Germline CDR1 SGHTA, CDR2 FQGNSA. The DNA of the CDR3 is TGTGCCAGCAGCCGGGTTGGCAGGATGAACACTGAAGCTTTCTTT. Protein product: CASSRVGRMNTEAFF. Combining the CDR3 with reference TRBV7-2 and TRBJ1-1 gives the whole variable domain GAGVSQSPSNKVTEKGKDVELRCDPISGHTALYWYRQSLGQGLEFLIYFQGNSAPDKSGLPSDRFSAERTGGSVSTLTIQRTQQEDSAVYLCASSRVGRMNTEAFFGQGTRLTVV.

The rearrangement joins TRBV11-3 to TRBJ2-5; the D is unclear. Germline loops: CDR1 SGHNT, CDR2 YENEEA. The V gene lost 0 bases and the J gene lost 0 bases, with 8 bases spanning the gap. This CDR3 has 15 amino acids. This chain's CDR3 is CASSLDPGYQETQYF. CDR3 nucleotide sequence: TGTGCCAGCAGCTTAGACCCCGGCTACCAAGAGACCCAGTACTTC.

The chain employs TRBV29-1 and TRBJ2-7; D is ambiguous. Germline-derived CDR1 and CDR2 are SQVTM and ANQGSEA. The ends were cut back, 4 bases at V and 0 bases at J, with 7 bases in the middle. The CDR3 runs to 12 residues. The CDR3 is CSVVSSSYEQYF. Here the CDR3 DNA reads TGCAGCGTTGTCTCAAGCTCCTACGAGCAGTACTTC.

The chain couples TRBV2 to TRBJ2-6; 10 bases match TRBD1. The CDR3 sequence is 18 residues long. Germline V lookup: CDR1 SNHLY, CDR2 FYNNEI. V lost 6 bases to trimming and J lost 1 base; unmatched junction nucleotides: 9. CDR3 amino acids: CASSGQGVTPSGANVLTF. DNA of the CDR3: TGTGCCAGCAGCGGACAGGGGGTCACCCCTTCTGGGGCCAACGTCCTGACTTTC.

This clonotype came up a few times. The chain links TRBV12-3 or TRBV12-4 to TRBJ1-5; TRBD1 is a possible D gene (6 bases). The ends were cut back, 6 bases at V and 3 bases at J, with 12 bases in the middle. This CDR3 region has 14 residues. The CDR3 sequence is CASSPGHPNQPQHF. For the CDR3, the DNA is TGTGCCAGCAGCCCGGGACACCCCAATCAGCCCCAGCATTTT.

The CDR3 protein is CASRPAGTGPGSPLHF. CDR3 in DNA: TGTGCCAGCAGACCAGCCGGGACAGGGCCTGGTTCACCCCTCCACTTT. The chain links TRBV7-9 to TRBJ1-6; 9 positions match TRBD1. CDR1 and CDR2 (germline): SEHNR, FQNEAQ (reference sequence). The CDR3 has 16 residues. Trimming removed 6 bases from V and 9 bases from J; junction bases left unmatched: 12.

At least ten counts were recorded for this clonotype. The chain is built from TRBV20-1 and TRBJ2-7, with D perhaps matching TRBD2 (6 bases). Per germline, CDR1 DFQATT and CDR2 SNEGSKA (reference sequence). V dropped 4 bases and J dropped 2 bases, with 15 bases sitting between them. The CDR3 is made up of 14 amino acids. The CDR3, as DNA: TGCAGTGCTACTACGGGACTCCCCCCCTACGAGCAGTACTTC. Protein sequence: CSATTGLPPYEQYF.

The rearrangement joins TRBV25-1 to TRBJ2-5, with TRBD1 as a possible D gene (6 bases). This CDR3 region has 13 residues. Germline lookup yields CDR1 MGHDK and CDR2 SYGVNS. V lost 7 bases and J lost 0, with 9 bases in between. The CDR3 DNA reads TGTGCCAGCACCGACAGGAACCAAGAGACCCAGTACTTC. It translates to CASTDRNQETQYF.

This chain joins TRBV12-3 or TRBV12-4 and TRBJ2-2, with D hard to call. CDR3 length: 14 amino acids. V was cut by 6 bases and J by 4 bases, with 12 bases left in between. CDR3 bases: TGTGCCAGCAGCCACCAGAGAGGCACCGGGGAGCTGTTTTTT. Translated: CASSHQRGTGELFF.

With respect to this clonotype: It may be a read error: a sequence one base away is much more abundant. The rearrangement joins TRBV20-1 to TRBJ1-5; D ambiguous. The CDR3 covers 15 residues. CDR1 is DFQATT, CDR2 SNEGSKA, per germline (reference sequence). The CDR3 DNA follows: TGCAGTGCGACCCCCGCGGGGTTGAGAAATCAGCTCCAGCATTTT. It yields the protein CSATPAGLRNQLQHF.

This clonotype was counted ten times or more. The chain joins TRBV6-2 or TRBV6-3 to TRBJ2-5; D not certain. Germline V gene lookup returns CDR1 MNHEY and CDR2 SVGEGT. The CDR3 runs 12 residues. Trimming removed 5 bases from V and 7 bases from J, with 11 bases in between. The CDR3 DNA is TGTGCCAGCAGTATGCTTGTTGGGACCCAGTACTTC. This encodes CASSMLVGTQYF.

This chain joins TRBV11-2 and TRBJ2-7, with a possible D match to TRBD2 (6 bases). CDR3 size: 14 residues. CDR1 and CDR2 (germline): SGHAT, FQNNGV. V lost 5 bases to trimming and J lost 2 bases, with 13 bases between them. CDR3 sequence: CASSRGGTPYEQYF. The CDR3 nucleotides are TGTGCCAGCAGCCGGGGAGGTACCCCCTACGAGCAGTACTTC.

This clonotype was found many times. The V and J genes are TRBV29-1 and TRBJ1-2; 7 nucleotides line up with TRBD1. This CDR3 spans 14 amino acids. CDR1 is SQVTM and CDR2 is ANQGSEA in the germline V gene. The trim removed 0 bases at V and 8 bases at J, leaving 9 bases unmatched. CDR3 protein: CSVEEMGQGGGYTF. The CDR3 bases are TGCAGCGTTGAAGAGATGGGCCAGGGGGGAGGCTACACCTTC.

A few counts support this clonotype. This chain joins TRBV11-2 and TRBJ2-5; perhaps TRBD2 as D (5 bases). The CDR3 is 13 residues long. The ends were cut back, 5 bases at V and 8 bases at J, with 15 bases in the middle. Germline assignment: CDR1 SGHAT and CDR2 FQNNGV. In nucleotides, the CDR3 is TGTGCCAGCAGCGACTATACCGGGAAAACCCAGTACTTC. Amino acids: CASSDYTGKTQYF.

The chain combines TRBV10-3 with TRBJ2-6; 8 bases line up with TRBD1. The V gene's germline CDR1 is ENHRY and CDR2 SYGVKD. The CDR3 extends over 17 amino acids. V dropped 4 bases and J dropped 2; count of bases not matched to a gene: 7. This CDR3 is CAISGTGNVPGANVLTF. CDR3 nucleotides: TGTGCCATCAGTGGGACAGGGAACGTGCCTGGGGCCAACGTCCTGACTTTC.

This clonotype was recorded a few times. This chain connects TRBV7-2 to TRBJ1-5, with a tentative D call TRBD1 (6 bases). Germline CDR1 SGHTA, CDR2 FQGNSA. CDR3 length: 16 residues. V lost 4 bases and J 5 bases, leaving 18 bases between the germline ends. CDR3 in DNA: TGTGCCAGCAGCTCCGGGGGATTGAGGGGGTATCAGCCCCAGCATTTT. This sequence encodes CASSSGGLRGYQPQHF. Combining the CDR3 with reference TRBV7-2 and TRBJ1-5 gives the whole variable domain GAGVSQSPSNKVTEKGKDVELRCDPISGHTALYWYRQSLGQGLEFLIYFQGNSAPDKSGLPSDRFSAERTGGSVSTLTIQRTQQEDSAVYLCASSSGGLRGYQPQHFGDGTRLSIL.

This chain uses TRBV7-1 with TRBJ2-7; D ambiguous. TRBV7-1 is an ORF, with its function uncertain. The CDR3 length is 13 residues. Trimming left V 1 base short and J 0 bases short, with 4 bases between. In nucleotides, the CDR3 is TGTGCCAGCAGCTCAGGGTGCTCCTACGAGCAGTACTTC. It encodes CASSSGCSYEQYF.

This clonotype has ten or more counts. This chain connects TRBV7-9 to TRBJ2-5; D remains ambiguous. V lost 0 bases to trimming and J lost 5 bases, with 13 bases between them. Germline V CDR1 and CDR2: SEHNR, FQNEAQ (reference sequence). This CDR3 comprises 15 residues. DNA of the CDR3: TGTGCCAGCAGCTTAGCGATAAGCGCCGGGGAGACCCAGTACTTC. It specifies CASSLAISAGETQYF. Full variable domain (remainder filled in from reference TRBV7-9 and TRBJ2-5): DTGVSQNPRHKITKRGQNVTFRCDPISEHNRLYWYRQTLGQGPEFLTYFQNEAQLEKSRLLSDRFSAERPKGSFSTLEIQRTEQGDSAMYLCASSLAISAGETQYFGPGTRLLVL.

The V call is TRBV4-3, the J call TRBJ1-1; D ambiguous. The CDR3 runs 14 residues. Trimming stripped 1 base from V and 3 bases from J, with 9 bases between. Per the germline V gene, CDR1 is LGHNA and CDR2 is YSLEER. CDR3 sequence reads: CASSQGTLYTEAFF. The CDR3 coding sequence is TGCGCCAGCAGCCAAGGGACGCTCTACACTGAAGCTTTCTTT.

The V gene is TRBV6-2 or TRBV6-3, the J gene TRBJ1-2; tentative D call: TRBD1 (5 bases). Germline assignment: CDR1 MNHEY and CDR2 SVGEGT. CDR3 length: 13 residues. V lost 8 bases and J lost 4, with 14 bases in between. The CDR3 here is CASGEGVTYGYTF. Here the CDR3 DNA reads TGTGCCAGCGGTGAAGGGGTAACCTATGGCTACACCTTC.

CDR3 in DNA: TGTGCCAGCAGTTTATCGAGGGGACAGGGGAGGCCAGAGACCCAGTACTTC. It encodes CASSLSRGQGRPETQYF. The chain joins TRBV6-5 to TRBJ2-5; TRBD1 aligns across 10 bases. Unmatched junction bases numbered 12, after V lost 4 bases and J lost 4 bases. Germline V gene lookup returns CDR1 MNHEY and CDR2 SVGAGI. The CDR3 has 17 residues.